This entry lists 21 T cell receptor beta chains sequenced from one sample in a study of blood T cell repertoires in COVID-19. Clones were sequenced by immunoSEQ multiplex PCR, and TCRdb holds only the in-frame ones, with some missing. This table has around 150,000 clones, over 80% appearing once. Sequencing was done on a sample of peripheral blood. Every receptor here comes from a man aged 55-75 years with active or convalescent COVID-19.

The chain recombines TRBV27 with TRBJ1-6; the match to TRBD1 covers 7 bases. The J segment lost 9 bases and the V segment lost 5 bases, leaving 7 bases of the junction unmatched. Germline V lookup: CDR1 MNHEY, CDR2 SMNVEV (reference sequence). There are 14 residues in the CDR3. CDR3 amino acids: CASSARGGGSPLHF. CDR3 coding DNA: TGTGCCAGCAGTGCTCGAGGGGGCGGTTCACCCCTCCACTTT.

The chain carries TRBV5-4 and TRBJ2-6; D might be TRBD1 (5 bases). The CDR3 sequence is 15 residues long. The V end was cut by 2 bases, the J end by 4 bases, with 10 bases between. Germline V gene data show CDR1 as SGHNT and CDR2 as YYREEE (reference sequence). CDR3 DNA: TGTGCCAGCAGCTTAGGGGCGCCCGGGGCCAACGTCCTGACTTTC. It yields the protein CASSLGAPGANVLTF.

The gene calls are TRBV7-3 and TRBJ2-1, with 9 bases identical to TRBD2. The V gene end was trimmed by 5 bases and the J gene end by 6 bases; junction bases not matched to a gene: 8. CDR3 length: 15 residues. CDR1 and CDR2 (germline): SGHTA, FQGTGA. This chain's CDR3 is CASSNPGLAPNEQFF. The CDR3 bases are TGTGCCAGCAGCAACCCGGGACTAGCCCCCAATGAGCAGTTCTTC.

This chain connects TRBV16 to TRBJ1-1; D ambiguous. CDR1 and CDR2 (germline): KGHSY, FQNENV. CDR3 length: 13 amino acids. Trimming removed 4 bases from V and 1 base from J, with 7 bases in between. The CDR3 region has the DNA TGTGCCAGCAGCCTGGGCCAGAACACTGAAGCTTTCTTT. It specifies CASSLGQNTEAFF.

This clone was detected only a few times. The chain recombines TRBV19 with TRBJ1-1; a possible D gene is TRBD1 (6 bases). The CDR3 consists of 13 residues. The V gene's germline CDR1 is LNHDA and CDR2 SQIVND (reference sequence). V was cut by 7 bases and J by 7 bases, with 16 bases left in between. The CDR3 sequence is CASTQTDRHEAFF. CDR3 DNA: TGTGCCAGTACCCAAACCGACAGGCATGAAGCTTTCTTT.

The chain recombines TRBV5-1 with TRBJ2-5; TRBD2 matches at 10 bases. V was clipped by 3 bases and J by 5 bases; unmatched bases: 10. This CDR3 has 16 amino acids. Germline assignment: CDR1 SGHRS and CDR2 YFSETQ. CDR3 protein: CASSSRRLAGAETQYF. For the CDR3, the DNA is TGCGCCAGCAGCTCCCGGCGGCTAGCGGGAGCCGAGACCCAGTACTTC.

This clone appeared once. The chain carries TRBV18 and TRBJ2-1, with 9 positions matching TRBD2. In germline, CDR1 is KGHSH, CDR2 LQKENI. The CDR3 is 17 residues long. Trimming cost V 2 bases and J 3 bases; bases outside gene matches: 8. The CDR3 region is CASSPGILAGNYNEQFF. CDR3 DNA sequence: TGTGCCAGCTCACCAGGGATTCTAGCGGGGAACTACAATGAGCAGTTCTTC.

The chain employs TRBV2 and TRBJ2-7, with 11 bases aligning to TRBD1. From germline, CDR1 is SNHLY and CDR2 FYNNEI. CDR3 size: 13 residues. V dropped 4 bases and J dropped 4; count of bases not matched to a gene: 0. The CDR3 nucleotides are TGTGCCAGCAGTGGGGACAGGGGGTACGAGCAGTACTTC. Its translation is CASSGDRGYEQYF.

CDR3 bases: TGTGCCAGCAGTTATACGTCGTGGCAGGGGGATTCACCCCTCCACTTT. Its translation: CASSYTSWQGDSPLHF. The chain recombines TRBV6-5 with TRBJ1-6; 7 nucleotides align to TRBD1. This CDR3 spans 16 amino acids. Germline CDR1 and CDR2: MNHEY and SVGAGI. V was pared by 3 bases and J by 8 bases, with 10 bases of the junction left unmatched.

The chain employs TRBV2 and TRBJ2-7; 11 nucleotides line up with TRBD2. V was pared by 6 bases and J by 2 bases, with 9 bases of the junction left unmatched. The CDR3 runs to 16 residues. Germline-derived CDR1 and CDR2 are SNHLY and FYNNEI. This CDR3 is CASSTPLAGVTYEQYF. The CDR3 bases are TGTGCCAGCAGCACACCACTAGCGGGAGTAACCTACGAGCAGTACTTC.

The rearrangement uses TRBV25-1 and TRBJ2-7; weak D call: TRBD2 (5 bases). Germline V lookup: CDR1 MGHDK, CDR2 SYGVNS. The CDR3 spans 14 residues. Trimming left V 5 bases short and J 2 bases short, with 13 bases between. CDR3 amino acids: CASSRTDLTYEQYF. The CDR3 coding sequence is TGTGCCAGCAGTCGGACGGACTTAACCTACGAGCAGTACTTC.

The rearrangement uses TRBV13 and TRBJ2-1; 7 bases match TRBD2. Trimming cost V 3 bases and J 0 bases; bases outside gene matches: 17. This CDR3 is 20 amino acids long. CDR1 and CDR2 from the germline V gene are PRHDT and FYEKMQ (reference sequence). The CDR3 sequence is CASSFRLSGTSRSSYNEQFF. The CDR3 DNA is TGTGCCAGCAGCTTTCGATTAAGCGGGACTTCCCGGAGCTCCTACAATGAGCAGTTCTTC.

The chain couples TRBV28 to TRBJ2-7; 8 bases line up with TRBD2. Germline V gene lookup returns CDR1 MDHEN and CDR2 SYDVKM. This CDR3 comprises 15 residues. J lost 7 bases, V lost 5 bases, and 13 bases had no gene match. CDR3: CASSKTKRESGEQYF. CDR3 nucleotide sequence: TGTGCCAGCAGTAAGACTAAGCGGGAGTCGGGGGAGCAGTACTTC. Using reference TRBV28 and TRBJ2-7 for the parts outside the CDR3, the full variable domain is DVKVTQSSRYLVKRTGEKVFLECVQDMDHENMFWYRQDPGLGLRLIYFSYDVKMKEKGDIPEGYSVSREKKERFSLILESASTNQTSMYLCASSKTKRESGEQYFGPGTRLTVT.

The gene calls are TRBV10-2 and TRBJ2-1; TRBD2 aligns across 8 bases. CDR3 length: 16 amino acids. The V gene's germline CDR1 is WSHSY and CDR2 SAAADI. V trimming: 7 bases; J trimming: 3 bases; junction bases outside the gene matches: 11. For the CDR3, the DNA is TGCGCCAGCACCAAAGGGGCGGGGGGAAGCTACAATGAGCAGTTCTTC. It translates to CASTKGAGGSYNEQFF.

The chain recombines TRBV19 with TRBJ2-1; D may be TRBD2 (5 bases). This CDR3 spans 15 amino acids. Trimming took 5 bases from V and 10 from J, leaving 21 bases between them. The germline gives CDR1 LNHDA, CDR2 SQIVND (reference sequence). CDR3: CASSPSPVGAAEQFF. CDR3 nucleotide sequence: TGTGCCAGTAGTCCGTCCCCCGTGGGAGCGGCGGAGCAGTTCTTC.

The gene calls are TRBV15 and TRBJ1-4; perhaps TRBD1 as D (6 bases). Germline V lookup: CDR1 LNHNV, CDR2 YYDKDF (reference sequence). The CDR3 consists of 15 residues. Trimming removed 0 bases at V and 5 bases at J, with 10 bases between. This CDR3 is CATSRDGQGNEKLFF. The CDR3 coding sequence is TGTGCCACCAGCAGAGATGGGCAGGGGAATGAAAAACTGTTTTTT.

The chain couples TRBV7-3 to TRBJ2-3; D is ambiguous. The germline V and J ends were trimmed by 2 bases and 1 base, with 7 bases remaining between them. This CDR3 has 14 residues. CDR1 SGHTA and CDR2 FQGTGA come from the germline V gene. CDR3 in amino acids: CASSLGLRTDTQYF. The CDR3 nucleotides are TGTGCCAGCAGCTTAGGGCTACGCACAGATACGCAGTATTTT.

The chain has TRBV2 and TRBJ2-7; 12 bases match TRBD2. CDR1 SNHLY and CDR2 FYNNEI come from the germline V gene. CDR3 size: 16 residues. Trimming removed 4 bases from V and 4 bases from J; junction bases left unmatched: 8. CDR3 sequence: CASSVALAGGPYEQYF. The CDR3 coding sequence is TGTGCCAGCAGTGTAGCACTAGCGGGAGGTCCATACGAGCAGTACTTC. Full variable domain (outside the CDR3, taken from reference TRBV2 and TRBJ2-7): EPEVTQTPSHQVTQMGQEVILRCVPISNHLYFYWYRQILGQKVEFLVSFYNNEISEKSEIFDDQFSVERPDGSNFTLKIRSTKLEDSAMYFCASSVALAGGPYEQYFGPGTRLTVT.

V and J are TRBV7-9 and TRBJ1-4; no reliable D call. V gave up 2 bases and J gave up 7 bases, with 11 bases separating them. This CDR3 has 14 residues. The germline gives CDR1 SEHNR, CDR2 FQNEAQ (reference sequence). This CDR3 reads CASSLSGGLEKLFF. The CDR3 DNA sequence: TGTGCCAGCAGCTTAAGCGGAGGACTTGAAAAACTGTTTTTT.

The gene calls are TRBV4-1 and TRBJ2-5; unclear D gene. V gave up 3 bases and J gave up 2 bases, with 10 bases separating them. Germline V gives CDR1 MGHRA, CDR2 YSYEKL. CDR3 length: 14 amino acids. CDR3 nucleotides: TGCGCCAGCAGCCAGTCACAGATTCAAGAGACCCAGTACTTC. This sequence encodes CASSQSQIQETQYF.

The rearrangement uses TRBV5-1 and TRBJ2-1, with 8 bases that match TRBD2. The V and J ends lost 0 bases and 1 base, in that order; junction bases with no gene match: 6. There are 17 residues in the CDR3. CDR1 and CDR2 (germline): SGHRS, YFSETQ. The CDR3 region is CASSLGIAGRSYNEQFF. The CDR3 bases are TGCGCCAGCAGCTTGGGGATAGCGGGACGATCCTACAATGAGCAGTTCTTC. Full variable domain (remainder filled in from reference TRBV5-1 and TRBJ2-1): KAGVTQTPRYLIKTRGQQVTLSCSPISGHRSVSWYQQTPGQGLQFLFEYFSETQRNKGNFPGRFSGRQFSNSRSEMNVSTLELGDSALYLCASSLGIAGRSYNEQFFGPGTRLTVL.